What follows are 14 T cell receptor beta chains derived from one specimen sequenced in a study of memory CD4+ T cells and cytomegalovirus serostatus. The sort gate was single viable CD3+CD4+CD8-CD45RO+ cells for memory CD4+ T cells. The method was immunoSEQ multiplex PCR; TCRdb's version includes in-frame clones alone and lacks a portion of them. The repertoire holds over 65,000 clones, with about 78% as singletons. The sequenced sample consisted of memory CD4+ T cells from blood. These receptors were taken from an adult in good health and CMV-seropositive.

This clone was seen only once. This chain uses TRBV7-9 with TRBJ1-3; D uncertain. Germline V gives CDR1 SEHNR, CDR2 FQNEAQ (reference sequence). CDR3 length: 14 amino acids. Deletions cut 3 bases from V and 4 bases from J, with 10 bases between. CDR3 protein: CASSFPAPGNTIYF. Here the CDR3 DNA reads TGTGCCAGCAGCTTCCCTGCCCCGGGAAACACCATATATTTT.

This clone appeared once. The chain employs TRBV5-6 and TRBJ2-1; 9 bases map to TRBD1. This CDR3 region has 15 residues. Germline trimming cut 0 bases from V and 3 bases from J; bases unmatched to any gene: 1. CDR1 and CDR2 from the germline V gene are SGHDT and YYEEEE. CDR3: CASSLGQGGYNEQFF. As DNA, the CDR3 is TGTGCCAGCAGCTTGGGACAGGGGGGCTACAATGAGCAGTTCTTC.

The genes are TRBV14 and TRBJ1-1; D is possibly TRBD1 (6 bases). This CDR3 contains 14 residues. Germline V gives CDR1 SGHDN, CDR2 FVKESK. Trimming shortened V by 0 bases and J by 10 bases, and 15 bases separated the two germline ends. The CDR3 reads CASSQDIGTTIAFF. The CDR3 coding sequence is TGTGCCAGCAGCCAAGATATCGGGACAACTATAGCTTTCTTT.

The CDR3 DNA is TGTGCCATCAGCAGGGAGGGGTCCTACGAGCAGTACTTC. It encodes CAISREGSYEQYF. The gene calls are TRBV10-3 and TRBJ2-7; TRBD2 matches 7 bases. CDR3 length: 13 residues. Germline V gene lookup returns CDR1 ENHRY and CDR2 SYGVKD. The V and J ends lost 6 bases and 1 base, in that order; junction bases with no gene match: 3.

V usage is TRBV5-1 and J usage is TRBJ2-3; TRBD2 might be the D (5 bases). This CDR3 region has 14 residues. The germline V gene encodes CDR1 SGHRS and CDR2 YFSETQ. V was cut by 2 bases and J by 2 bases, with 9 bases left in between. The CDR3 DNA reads TGCGCCAGCAGCTTCGAGGGTCTCACAGATACGCAGTATTTT. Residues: CASSFEGLTDTQYF.

Written as DNA, the CDR3 is TGTGCCTGCCAAGGGGGTCTCTTCACTTACGAGCAGTACGTC. Residues: CACQGGLFTYEQYV. V and J are TRBV6-1 and TRBJ2-7; maybe TRBD1 (6 bases). This CDR3 spans 14 amino acids. Germline V CDR1 and CDR2: MNHNS, SASEGT. V lost 11 bases to trimming and J lost 4 bases, with 21 bases between them.

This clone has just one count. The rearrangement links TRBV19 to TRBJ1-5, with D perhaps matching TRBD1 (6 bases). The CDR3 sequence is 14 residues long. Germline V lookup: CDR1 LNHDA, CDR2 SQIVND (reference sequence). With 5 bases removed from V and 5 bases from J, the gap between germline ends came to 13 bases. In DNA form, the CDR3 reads TGTGCCAGTAGTCCGCTACAGGGAGATCAGCCCCAGCATTTT. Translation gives CASSPLQGDQPQHF.

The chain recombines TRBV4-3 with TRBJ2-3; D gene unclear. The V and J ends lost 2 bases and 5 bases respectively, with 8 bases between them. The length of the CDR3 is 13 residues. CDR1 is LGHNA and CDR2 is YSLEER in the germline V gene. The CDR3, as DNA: TGCGCCAGCAGCCAACTGAAGGGAGATACGCAGTATTTT. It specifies CASSQLKGDTQYF.

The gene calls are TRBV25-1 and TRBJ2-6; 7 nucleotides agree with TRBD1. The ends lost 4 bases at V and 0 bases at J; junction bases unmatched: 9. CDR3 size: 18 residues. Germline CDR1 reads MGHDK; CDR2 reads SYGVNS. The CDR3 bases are TGTGCCAGCAGTGCCCGACAGGGAAGAAACTCTGGGGCCAACGTCCTGACTTTC. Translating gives CASSARQGRNSGANVLTF.

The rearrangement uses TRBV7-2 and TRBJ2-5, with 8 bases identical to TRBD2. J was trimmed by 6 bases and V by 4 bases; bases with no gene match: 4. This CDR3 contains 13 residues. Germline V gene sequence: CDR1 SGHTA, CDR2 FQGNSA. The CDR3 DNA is TGTGCCAGCAGCTCGCGGGGGGCCCAGACCCAGTACTTC. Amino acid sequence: CASSSRGAQTQYF.

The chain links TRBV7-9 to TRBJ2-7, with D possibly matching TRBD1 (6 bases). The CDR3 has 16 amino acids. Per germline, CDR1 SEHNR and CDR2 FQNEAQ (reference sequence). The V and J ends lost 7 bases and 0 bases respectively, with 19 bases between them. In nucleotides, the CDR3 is TGTGCCAGCACCCCTCCCCCAGGGGCGAGCTCCTACGAGCAGTACTTC. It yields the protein CASTPPPGASSYEQYF.

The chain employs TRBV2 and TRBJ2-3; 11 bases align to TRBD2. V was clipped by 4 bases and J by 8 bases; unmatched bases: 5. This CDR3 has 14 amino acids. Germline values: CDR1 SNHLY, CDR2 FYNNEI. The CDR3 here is CASSVLAGEGTQYF. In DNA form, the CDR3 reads TGTGCCAGCAGTGTACTAGCGGGAGAGGGTACGCAGTATTTT. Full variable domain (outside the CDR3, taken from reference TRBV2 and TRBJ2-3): EPEVTQTPSHQVTQMGQEVILRCVPISNHLYFYWYRQILGQKVEFLVSFYNNEISEKSEIFDDQFSVERPDGSNFTLKIRSTKLEDSAMYFCASSVLAGEGTQYFGPGTRLTVL.

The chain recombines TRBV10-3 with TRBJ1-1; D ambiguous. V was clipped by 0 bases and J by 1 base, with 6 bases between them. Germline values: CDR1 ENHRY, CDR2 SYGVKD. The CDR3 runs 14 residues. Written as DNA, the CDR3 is TGTGCCATCAGTGAGTCTACTCGGAACACTGAAGCTTTCTTT. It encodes CAISESTRNTEAFF.

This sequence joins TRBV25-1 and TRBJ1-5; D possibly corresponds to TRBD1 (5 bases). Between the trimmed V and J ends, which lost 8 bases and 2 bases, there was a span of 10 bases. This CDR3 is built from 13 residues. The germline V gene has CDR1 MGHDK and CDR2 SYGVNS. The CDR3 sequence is CASGQDGNQPQHF. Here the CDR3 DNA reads TGTGCCAGCGGACAAGATGGCAATCAGCCCCAGCATTTT.